Presented here are 6 T cell receptor beta chains from one specimen sequenced in a study of blood T cell repertoires in COVID-19. Generated by immunoSEQ multiplex PCR, the TCRdb table keeps only in-frame clones and is missing some. The sample shows around 270,000 clones, around nine tenths of them seen only once. Sample: peripheral blood. Receptors were obtained from a woman in her sixties or seventies with COVID-19, enrolled during active disease.

The V call is TRBV7-9, the J call TRBJ1-5; the D is unclear. V was shortened by 3 bases and J by 4 bases, with 10 bases between the two germline ends. This CDR3 spans 14 amino acids. Germline CDR1 and CDR2: SEHNR and FQNEAQ (reference sequence). This chain's CDR3 is CASSFGSENQPQHF. The CDR3 nucleotides are TGTGCCAGCAGCTTTGGTAGCGAAAATCAGCCCCAGCATTTT.

The rearrangement links TRBV19 to TRBJ1-5, with D possibly TRBD1 on 6 matching bases. The V end was cut by 4 bases, the J end by 6 bases, with 10 bases between. CDR1 and CDR2 (germline): LNHDA, SQIVND (reference sequence). The CDR3 runs to 13 residues. CDR3 nucleotide sequence: TGTGCCAGTAGTAGCGGGGGCGTTCAGCCCCAGCATTTT. It translates to CASSSGGVQPQHF.

In its sample, this clone was seen once. This chain joins TRBV29-1 and TRBJ2-2, with 12 bases identical to TRBD2. Losses at the gene ends were 7 bases for V and 4 bases for J; bases not matched to a gene: 7. Per the germline V gene, CDR1 is SQVTM and CDR2 is ANQGSEA. The CDR3 extends over 15 amino acids. DNA of the CDR3: TGCAGCGCTGGACTAGCGGGGTCGGGCACCGGGGAGCTGTTTTTT. This gives the protein CSAGLAGSGTGELFF.

This clone was seen a single time. This chain uses TRBV19 with TRBJ2-7, with a tentative D call TRBD2 (6 bases). The CDR3 has 12 residues. Germline-derived CDR1 and CDR2 are LNHDA and SQIVND (reference sequence). The V end was cut by 5 bases, the J end by 4 bases, with 9 bases between. The CDR3 nucleotides are TGTGCCAGTAGTGGAGGGGTGTACGAGCAGTACTTC. Translating gives CASSGGVYEQYF.

This clone has only a few counts. V is TRBV27 and J is TRBJ1-2; TRBD1 agrees at 7 bases. The CDR3 consists of 16 residues. Germline lookup yields CDR1 MNHEY and CDR2 SMNVEV (reference sequence). The V and J ends lost 5 bases and 7 bases, in that order; junction bases with no gene match: 16. The CDR3 loop is CASSTLLPGGEVGYTF. The DNA of the CDR3 is TGTGCCAGCAGTACTCTCTTGCCAGGGGGAGAGGTTGGCTACACCTTC.

The rearrangement joins TRBV5-6 to TRBJ1-1; TRBD1 matches 7 bases. From germline, CDR1 is SGHDT and CDR2 YYEEEE. Trimming took 0 bases from V and 4 from J; bases not matched to a gene: 6. The CDR3 covers 15 residues. Here the CDR3 DNA reads TGTGCCAGCAGCTTGGCTCAGGGGGTTGTCACTGAAGCTTTCTTT. Residues: CASSLAQGVVTEAFF.